These 28 T cell receptor beta chains share one sample of origin, sequenced in a study of beta chain features in type 1 diabetes. Every isolated RNA sample was fully reverse transcribed, so sequencing captured expressed TCRB transcripts. Clones were sequenced by immunoSEQ multiplex PCR, and TCRdb holds only the in-frame ones, with some missing. The sample lists about 130,000 clones; around 10% were seen once. Their antigen targets remain unknown. Whole-study findings and limits: In all four CD4+ subsets, TCRB CDR3 length was significantly, moderately reduced in type 1 diabetes.

Sequenced: central memory CD4+ T cells from blood. These receptors were obtained from a man aged 25 to 45 with type 1 diabetes.

This clone was seen more than once but under ten times. The chain employs TRBV30 and TRBJ1-1; weak D call: TRBD1 (5 bases). Germline CDR1 reads GTSNPN; CDR2 reads SVGIG (reference sequence). The CDR3 consists of 11 residues. The V end was cut by 8 bases, the J end by 1 base, with 8 bases between. CDR3 amino acids: CAGQGNTEAFF. The CDR3 DNA reads as TGTGCCGGGCAGGGGAACACTGAAGCTTTCTTT.

This clone has a handful of counts. V and J are TRBV7-9 and TRBJ1-2; possibly TRBD1 for D (5 bases). CDR1 is SEHNR and CDR2 is FQNEAQ in the germline V gene (reference sequence). V shed 0 bases and J shed 6 bases, with 5 bases lying between them. This CDR3 has 12 amino acids. The CDR3 reads CASSLAGDGYTF. Written as DNA, the CDR3 is TGTGCCAGCAGCTTAGCAGGGGATGGCTACACCTTC. The entire variable domain, with the rest obtained from reference TRBV7-9 and TRBJ1-2, is as follows: DTGVSQNPRHKITKRGQNVTFRCDPISEHNRLYWYRQTLGQGPEFLTYFQNEAQLEKSRLLSDRFSAERPKGSFSTLEIQRTEQGDSAMYLCASSLAGDGYTFGSGTRLTVV.

This chain joins TRBV20-1 and TRBJ2-3; possibly TRBD1 for D (6 bases). Trimming removed 6 bases at V and 6 bases at J, with 10 bases between. The CDR3 is 11 residues long. Germline V lookup: CDR1 DFQATT, CDR2 SNEGSKA (reference sequence). The CDR3 is CSAERGDTQYF. For the CDR3, the DNA is TGCAGTGCGGAGAGGGGGGATACGCAGTATTTT.

J is TRBJ2-6 and V is TRBV7-8; TRBD2 aligns across 14 bases. CDR3 length equals 19 residues. Unmatched junction bases numbered 8, after V lost 5 bases and J lost 2 bases. Germline lookup yields CDR1 SGHVS and CDR2 FQNEAQ. This CDR3 is CASSARLAGGLTGANVLTF. CDR3 DNA sequence: TGTGCCAGCAGCGCGCGACTAGCGGGGGGGCTGACTGGGGCCAACGTCCTGACTTTC.

The table lists this clone with many counts. The V gene is TRBV6-6, the J gene TRBJ1-4; 10 nucleotides line up with TRBD1. Trimming at V came to 6 bases and at J to 7 bases, leaving 5 bases not matched to a gene. Germline CDR1 MNHNY, CDR2 SVGAGI (reference sequence). The CDR3 totals 14 residues. CDR3 bases: TGTGCCAGCAGCCCCCGGGACAGGGGTGAAAAACTGTTTTTT. Protein: CASSPRDRGEKLFF.

This clone occurred a few times. This sequence joins TRBV5-4 and TRBJ2-5; 13 nucleotides agree with TRBD2. The CDR3 length is 17 residues. The ends lost 4 bases at V and 2 bases at J; junction bases unmatched: 8. Germline V gene lookup returns CDR1 SGHNT and CDR2 YYREEE (reference sequence). The CDR3 DNA reads TGTGCCAGCAGCAGGGGGACTAGCGGGACCTTACAAGAGACCCAGTACTTC. Amino acid sequence: CASSRGTSGTLQETQYF.

The genes are TRBV9 and TRBJ2-2; the match to TRBD2 covers 9 bases. The CDR3 contains 17 residues. V lost 4 bases to trimming and J lost 4 bases; unmatched junction nucleotides: 11. CDR1 and CDR2 from the germline V gene are SGDLS and YYNGEE. For the CDR3, the DNA is TGTGCCAGCAGCCGCCAAGGAGCGGGGGGCTTCACCGGGGAGCTGTTTTTT. This encodes CASSRQGAGGFTGELFF.

This clone was observed a few times. The chain links TRBV5-1 to TRBJ2-1; a weak D match, TRBD2 (6 bases). This CDR3 is 16 amino acids long. Trimming took off 3 bases at V and 5 bases at J, with 18 bases between the two ends. CDR1 is SGHRS, CDR2 YFSETQ, per germline. CDR3: CASSSGSGGRNNEQFF. DNA for the CDR3: TGCGCCAGCAGCTCTGGGAGTGGTGGGAGGAACAATGAGCAGTTCTTC.

The chain combines TRBV6-1 with TRBJ2-1; 11 positions agree with TRBD2. This CDR3 comprises 15 residues. The germline V gene encodes CDR1 MNHNS and CDR2 SASEGT. V was pared by 6 bases and J by 5 bases, with 6 bases of the junction left unmatched. CDR3 loop: CASRERLAGNNEQFF. The CDR3 region has the DNA TGTGCCAGCAGGGAGAGACTAGCGGGGAACAATGAGCAGTTCTTC.

A word on this clone: At one of its ends the junction is not consistent with the germline gene, which may arise from a read error. The rearrangement links TRBV30 to TRBJ2-3; TRBD2 aligns across 10 bases. CDR1 is GTSNPN and CDR2 is SVGIG in the germline V gene (reference sequence). The length of the CDR3 is 13 residues. The CDR3 spells CAWTSGGTGTQYF. The CDR3 bases are TGTGCCTGGACTAGCGGGGGAACAGGTACGCAGTATTTT. Full variable domain (missing parts from reference TRBV30 and TRBJ2-3): SQTIHQWPATLVQPVGSPLSLECTVEGTSNPNLYWYRQAAGRGLQLLFYSVGIGQISSEVPQNLSASRPQDRQFILSSKKLLLSDSGFYLCAWTSGGTGTQYFGPGTRLTVL.

This clone showed up just a few times. V and J are TRBV18 and TRBJ1-2, with a tentative D call TRBD1 (5 bases). V was cut by 1 base and J by 2 bases, with 8 bases left in between. The CDR3 spans 14 residues. The V gene's germline CDR1 is KGHSH and CDR2 LQKENI. The CDR3 reads CASSPLTENYGYTF. The CDR3 nucleotides read TGTGCCAGCTCACCACTGACAGAAAACTATGGCTACACCTTC.

This clone showed up many times. V and J are TRBV15 and TRBJ2-5, with 9 bases that match TRBD2. Germline V gives CDR1 LNHNV, CDR2 YYDKDF (reference sequence). The ends lost 0 bases at V and 2 bases at J; junction bases unmatched: 4. CDR3 length equals 16 residues. The CDR3 DNA is TGTGCCACCAGCAGAGAGCTAGCGGGGTTACAAGAGACCCAGTACTTC. Protein product: CATSRELAGLQETQYF.

The V call is TRBV7-9, the J call TRBJ2-5; D may be TRBD2 (5 bases). This CDR3 contains 12 residues. Trimming left V 5 bases short and J 8 bases short, with 12 bases between. Germline CDR1 reads SEHNR; CDR2 reads FQNEAQ (reference sequence). The CDR3 reads CASSPEGYTQYF. The DNA for the CDR3 is TGTGCCAGCAGCCCCGAGGGCTACACCCAGTACTTC.

In this sample, this clone turned up a few times. The chain links TRBV5-4 to TRBJ1-6; a weak D match, TRBD1 (5 bases). The CDR3 contains 15 residues. Trimming cost V 0 bases and J 6 bases, with 10 bases left between them. Per germline, CDR1 SGHNT and CDR2 YYREEE (reference sequence). DNA for the CDR3: TGTGCCAGCAGCTTGGGACAGACATTTAATTCACCCCTCCACTTT. Its protein is CASSLGQTFNSPLHF.

For this clone: The same CDR3 also results from other DNA sequences found in this sample. V is TRBV9 and J is TRBJ2-5; no firm D call. Germline values: CDR1 SGDLS, CDR2 YYNGEE. The V and J ends lost 5 bases and 5 bases respectively, with 10 bases between them. The CDR3 is made up of 12 amino acids. In DNA form, the CDR3 reads TGTGCCAGCAGTTCGGGTGGGGAGACCCAGTACTTC. It specifies CASSSGGETQYF.

The chain recombines TRBV9 with TRBJ2-5, with 10 bases that match TRBD2. After removal of 2 bases from V and 5 bases from J, the junction contained 6 bases not matched to a gene. The CDR3 runs to 15 residues. Germline CDR1 reads SGDLS; CDR2 reads YYNGEE. CDR3 amino acids: CASSVSGGSHETQYF. The CDR3 DNA is TGTGCCAGCAGCGTTAGCGGGGGGTCCCACGAGACCCAGTACTTC. Full variable domain (remainder filled in from reference TRBV9 and TRBJ2-5): DSGVTQTPKHLITATGQRVTLRCSPRSGDLSVYWYQQSLDQGLQFLIQYYNGEERAKGNILERFSAQQFPDLHSELNLSSLELGDSALYFCASSVSGGSHETQYFGPGTRLLVL.

The chain employs TRBV10-3 and TRBJ2-7; 9 bases match TRBD1. The CDR3 has 15 residues. Germline trimming cut 2 bases from V and 2 bases from J; bases unmatched to any gene: 4. CDR1 and CDR2 from the germline V gene are ENHRY and SYGVKD. The CDR3 spells CAISETRDRAYEQYF. CDR3 in DNA: TGTGCCATCAGTGAGACTCGGGACAGGGCCTACGAGCAGTACTTC.

This clone was recorded a few times. The J gene is TRBJ2-3, the V gene TRBV11-2, with 9 positions matching TRBD1. This CDR3 is 15 amino acids long. J lost 4 bases, V lost 4 bases, and 6 bases had no gene match. Looked up from germline, CDR1 is SGHAT and CDR2 is FQNNGV. CDR3 DNA: TGTGCCAGCAGCTACAACACAGGGGGCGCAGATACGCAGTATTTT. Translated, it gives CASSYNTGGADTQYF.

J is TRBJ2-7 and V is TRBV7-3, with D tentatively TRBD1 (7 bases). This CDR3 comprises 14 residues. The ends were cut back, 3 bases at V and 1 base at J, with 10 bases in the middle. Germline V gene data show CDR1 as SGHTA and CDR2 as FQGTGA. CDR3 nucleotide sequence: TGTGCCAGCAGCTTGGGGGGACAGTCCTACGAGCAGTACTTC. Residues: CASSLGGQSYEQYF.

About this clone: Other DNA sequences in this specimen translate into the identical CDR3. The CDR3 loop is CASSPGQGANYGYTF. CDR3 DNA: TGCGCCAGCAGCCCCGGACAGGGGGCAAACTATGGCTACACCTTC. The V call is TRBV5-1, the J call TRBJ1-2, with 11 bases aligning to TRBD1. The CDR3 is 15 residues long. CDR1 is SGHRS, CDR2 YFSETQ, per germline. The ends lost 4 bases at V and 2 bases at J; junction bases unmatched: 4. Using reference TRBV5-1 and TRBJ1-2 for the parts outside the CDR3, the full variable domain is KAGVTQTPRYLIKTRGQQVTLSCSPISGHRSVSWYQQTPGQGLQFLFEYFSETQRNKGNFPGRFSGRQFSNSRSEMNVSTLELGDSALYLCASSPGQGANYGYTFGSGTRLTVV.

The chain links TRBV13 to TRBJ1-1; D ambiguous. V shed 6 bases and J shed 2 bases, with 10 bases lying between them. The germline CDR1 and CDR2 sequences are PRHDT and FYEKMQ (reference sequence). This CDR3 contains 13 residues. Written as DNA, the CDR3 is TGTGCCAGCAGGCGAGCGGCAAACACTGAAGCTTTCTTT. Translated: CASRRAANTEAFF. Complete variable domain (other parts from reference TRBV13 and TRBJ1-1): AAGVIQSPRHLIKEKRETATLKCYPIPRHDTVYWYQQGPGQDPQFLISFYEKMQSDKGSIPDRFSAQQFSDYHSELNMSSLELGDSALYFCASRRAANTEAFFGQGTRLTVV.

This chain joins TRBV15 and TRBJ2-6; D possibly corresponds to TRBD1 (5 bases). Looked up from germline, CDR1 is LNHNV and CDR2 is YYDKDF (reference sequence). This CDR3 contains 15 residues. Trimming cost V 0 bases and J 2 bases, with 5 bases left between them. CDR3 region: CATSRDRAGANVLTF. The CDR3 coding sequence is TGTGCCACCAGCAGAGACAGGGCTGGGGCCAACGTCCTGACTTTC.

This clone was counted a few times. The chain links TRBV5-1 to TRBJ2-4, with D tentatively TRBD2 (6 bases). Trimming cost V 0 bases and J 3 bases, with 19 bases left between them. The length of the CDR3 is 18 residues. CDR1 is SGHRS and CDR2 is YFSETQ in the germline V gene. The CDR3 DNA is TGCGCCAGCAGCTTGGAAGGTTCCGCGGGGCAGGACAAAAACATTCAGTACTTC. Protein: CASSLEGSAGQDKNIQYF.

This clone turned up a few times. The gene calls are TRBV5-6 and TRBJ2-7; D perhaps matches TRBD2 (6 bases). The length of the CDR3 is 13 residues. In germline, CDR1 is SGHDT, CDR2 YYEEEE. Trimming removed 2 bases at V and 3 bases at J, with 9 bases between. CDR3 amino acids: CASSFGGVYEQYF. The DNA of the CDR3 is TGTGCCAGCAGCTTCGGCGGGGTCTACGAGCAGTACTTC. Supplemented by reference TRBV5-6 and TRBJ2-7, the full variable domain reads DAGVTQSPTHLIKTRGQQVTLRCSPKSGHDTVSWYQQALGQGPQFIFQYYEEEERQRGNFPDRFSGHQFPNYSSELNVNALLLGDSALYLCASSFGGVYEQYFGPGTRLTVT.

The chain combines TRBV29-1 with TRBJ1-1; a possible D gene is TRBD1 (5 bases). The CDR3 totals 14 residues. Deletions cut 6 bases from V and 2 bases from J, with 16 bases between. Germline V gives CDR1 SQVTM, CDR2 ANQGSEA. CDR3: CSVAETVRNTEAFF. The CDR3 region has the DNA TGCAGCGTCGCCGAGACAGTGAGAAACACTGAAGCTTTCTTT.

Points on this clone: A junction boundary mismatches the germline segment, possibly from a read error. The V gene is TRBV10-3, the J gene TRBJ1-1, with D possibly TRBD1 on 5 matching bases. The V gene's germline CDR1 is ENHRY and CDR2 SYGVKD. CDR3 size: 13 residues. This chain's CDR3 is CAIRGGGNNEAFF. CDR3 nucleotide sequence: TGTGCCATCAGGGGTGGGGGGAACAATGAAGCTTTCTTT.

This clone was seen a few times. The chain employs TRBV6-4 and TRBJ1-1; a possible D gene is TRBD1 (6 bases). This CDR3 comprises 14 residues. Trimming took off 3 bases at V and 4 bases at J, with 12 bases between the two ends. Germline V gives CDR1 MRHNA, CDR2 SNTAGT. CDR3 loop: CASSEGAWSTEAFF. The CDR3 DNA follows: TGTGCCAGCAGTGAGGGGGCATGGAGCACTGAAGCTTTCTTT.

This clone was counted between two and nine times. The J gene is TRBJ2-5, the V gene TRBV19; D gene unclear. Germline V CDR1 and CDR2: LNHDA, SQIVND (reference sequence). The ends were cut back, 4 bases at V and 1 base at J, with 7 bases in the middle. The CDR3 spans 13 residues. CDR3 loop: CASSKTGQETQYF. CDR3 nucleotide sequence: TGTGCCAGTAGTAAGACTGGCCAAGAGACCCAGTACTTC.